This T cell receptor (beta chain) was recovered during a study of control samples from healthy donors and cancer patients. About this clone itself: At one end, the junction sequence differs from germline, possibly due to a read error.

Germline V lookup: CDR1 LNHDA, CDR2 SQIVND (reference sequence). The CDR3 loop spans 17 amino acids. TCRdb keeps only in-frame clones here, not all; method: immunoSEQ multiplex PCR. The data hold about 150,000 clones, with over 90% observed a single time. This TCR came from a man aged 50-60 years in good health. Specimen: blood. The gene calls are TRBV19 and TRBJ1-2; weak D call: TRBD1 (5 bases). CDR3 sequence: CASNIRFLRGGNYGYTF. CDR3 nucleotides: TGTGCCAGTAATATACGTTTCTTGAGGGGCGGAAACTATGGCTACACCTTC.